These T cell receptor beta chains were read from a single sample in a study of response to subunit inactivated influenza vaccine. Using its own MiXCR run on the RT-PCR reads, TCRdb lists one record per CDR3 protein. The data show about 520,000 distinct CDR3 sequences, roughly 25% seen once. Sequenced material: CD4+ T cells sorted from PBMCs, taken approximately 5 days after vaccination. The receptors here all came from a man aged 45 to 65 who received an inactivated influenza vaccine. Both conserved end residues are trimmed from each CDR3. The order of the fields is V gene, J gene, CDR3 protein.

V: TRBV6-2/TRBV6-3; J: TRBJ1-1; CDR3: ASSWGQKLEAF
V: TRBV7-9; J: TRBJ2-5; CDR3: ASSLLGTVHQETQY
V: TRBV12-3/TRBV12-4; J: TRBJ2-1; CDR3: ASSLREGGNEQF
V: TRBV7-1; J: TRBJ1-6; CDR3: ASSSSPRTGKEGSYNSPLH
V: TRBV28; J: TRBJ2-5; CDR3: ASRRLAAQETQY
V: TRBV12-3/TRBV12-4; J: TRBJ2-7; CDR3: ASSSSLYEQY
V: TRBV3-1; J: TRBJ1-5; CDR3: ASSQDSSGNQPQH
V: TRBV20-1; J: TRBJ2-3; CDR3: SASPGRTSTDTQY
V: TRBV7-9; J: TRBJ2-1; CDR3: ASSGLAWGEQF
V: TRBV29-1; J: TRBJ2-1; CDR3: SVDLTFSYNEQF
V: TRBV6-1; J: TRBJ2-2; CDR3: ASTLTTPNTGELF
V: TRBV11-2; J: TRBJ2-4; CDR3: ASSFDRNIQY
V: TRBV5-1; J: TRBJ2-3; CDR3: ASSLGQGAADTQY
V: TRBV9; J: TRBJ2-2; CDR3: ASSAPSGAQTGELF
V: TRBV7-8; J: TRBJ2-7; CDR3: ASSVDRAVSYEQY
V: TRBV29-1; J: TRBJ2-5; CDR3: SVTLTGGRGETQY
V: TRBV7-2; J: TRBJ2-1; CDR3: ASSSPGTQEPNEQF